These 29 T cell receptor beta chains originate from one sample sequenced in a study of T cells in Graves' hyperthyroidism and ophthalmopathy. The source material, RNA transcripts, was used to amplify TCR beta CDR3 regions. TCR CDR3 underwent first-round RT-PCR with the HTBI primer set. TCRdb redid the calling of the multiplex PCR reads with MiXCR, one entry per CDR3 protein. The sample holds fewer than 700,000 distinct CDR3 sequences, around 15% seen once. Sequenced material: blood. All receptors come from a woman younger than 45 with Graves' hyperthyroidism.

This clonotype was found a few times. The CDR3 protein is CASSPLGLTDTQYF. The CDR3 bases are TGTGCCAGCAGCCCGCTAGGTCTGACAGATACGCAGTATTTT. The chain couples TRBV6-1 to TRBJ2-3, with D hard to call. Looked up from germline, CDR1 is MNHNS and CDR2 is SASEGT. V lost 6 bases to trimming and J lost 3 bases, with 13 bases between them. This CDR3 has 14 residues.

This clonotype came up once. A much larger clone sits a single nucleotide away, making a read error possible. This chain connects TRBV28 to TRBJ1-5, with D possibly TRBD1 on 5 matching bases. Germline V gene lookup returns CDR1 MDHEN and CDR2 SYDVKM. The CDR3 sequence is 13 residues long. The CDR3: CASRGPGNQPQRF. In DNA form, the CDR3 reads TGTGCCAGCAGGGGACCTGGCAATCAGCCCCAGCGTTTT.

This clonotype appeared a few times. The chain recombines TRBV20-1 with TRBJ2-3; D call uncertain. There are 14 residues in the CDR3. Germline CDR1 is DFQATT and CDR2 is SNEGSKA (reference sequence). Trimming stripped 0 bases from V and 2 bases from J, with 9 bases between. The CDR3 protein is CSARDVRLTDTQYF. The CDR3 DNA reads as TGCAGTGCTAGAGATGTCCGGCTCACAGATACGCAGTATTTT.

This chain connects TRBV19 to TRBJ1-5; D possibly corresponds to TRBD1 (6 bases). Germline V lookup: CDR1 LNHDA, CDR2 SQIVND (reference sequence). Trimming removed 10 bases from V and 2 bases from J, with 9 bases in between. The CDR3 spans 12 residues. The CDR3 DNA sequence: TGTGCCACCAGGGGAGGCAATCAGCCCCAGCATTTT. The encoded protein is CATRGGNQPQHF.

This clonotype was recorded many times. The chain couples TRBV11-2 to TRBJ1-2, with 11 bases lining up with TRBD1. V was pared by 3 bases and J by 6 bases, with 0 bases of the junction left unmatched. The CDR3 extends over 13 amino acids. Germline V gene sequence: CDR1 SGHAT, CDR2 FQNNGV. CDR3 coding DNA: TGTGCCAGCAGCTTGGACAGGGGGCATGGCTACACCTTC. As protein: CASSLDRGHGYTF.

This clonotype showed up many times. This chain links TRBV20-1 with TRBJ1-1; no clear D. The CDR3 has 15 residues. Germline CDR1 is DFQATT and CDR2 is SNEGSKA (reference sequence). V shed 1 base and J shed 1 base, with 13 bases lying between them. The CDR3 bases are TGCAGTGCTAGAGCCAATGTCGAGAAGAACACTGAAGCTTTCTTT. This translates into CSARANVEKNTEAFF.

The chain employs TRBV9 and TRBJ1-1, with 7 bases fitting TRBD1. Germline CDR1 is SGDLS and CDR2 is YYNGEE. The CDR3 loop spans 16 amino acids. With 4 bases clipped from V and 4 bases from J, the junction kept 13 bases outside the gene matches. CDR3 in amino acids: CASSPRQGSGSTEAFF. CDR3 coding DNA: TGTGCCAGCAGCCCCCGACAGGGCTCAGGGAGCACTGAAGCTTTCTTT.

The V and J genes are TRBV3-1 and TRBJ1-3; D not resolved. Germline lookup yields CDR1 LGHDT and CDR2 YNNKEL (reference sequence). The ends were cut back, 1 base at V and 2 bases at J, with 6 bases in the middle. This CDR3 comprises 14 residues. The CDR3 loop reads CASSQGAAGNTIYF. The CDR3 DNA sequence: TGTGCCAGCAGCCAAGGGGCAGCTGGAAACACCATATATTTT.

The V call is TRBV27, the J call TRBJ1-2; 7 bases align to TRBD1. The length of the CDR3 is 14 residues. Losses at the gene ends were 3 bases for V and 8 bases for J; bases not matched to a gene: 9. The germline gives CDR1 MNHEY, CDR2 SMNVEV (reference sequence). The CDR3 loop reads CASSLTGSFFGYTF. The DNA for the CDR3 is TGTGCCAGCAGTTTGACAGGGAGCTTTTTCGGCTACACCTTC.

Concerning this clonotype itself: A much larger clone sits a single nucleotide away, making a read error possible. The V call is TRBV7-3, the J call TRBJ2-1; D perhaps matches TRBD2 (5 bases). CDR1 SGHTA and CDR2 FQGTGA come from the germline V gene. This CDR3 spans 15 amino acids. CDR3 in amino acids: CASNLMAAGINEQFF. The CDR3 bases are TGTGCCAGCAACTTAATGGCGGCCGGGATAAATGAGCAGTTCTTC.

This clonotype occurred many times. The V gene is TRBV3-1, the J gene TRBJ2-7; 11 bases are shared with TRBD2. Per the germline V gene, CDR1 is LGHDT and CDR2 is YNNKEL (reference sequence). Losses at the gene ends were 2 bases for V and 0 bases for J; bases not matched to a gene: 3. The length of the CDR3 is 16 residues. The CDR3 DNA sequence: TGTGCCAGCAGCCAACTTAGCGGGAGGGCCTCCTACGAGCAGTACTTC. This gives the protein CASSQLSGRASYEQYF.

This clonotype was observed many times. The chain uses TRBV7-8 and TRBJ1-1, with 7 bases matching TRBD1. The CDR3 extends over 16 amino acids. Germline V CDR1 and CDR2: SGHVS, FQNEAQ. V was clipped by 5 bases and J by 2 bases; unmatched bases: 11. The CDR3 reads CASSGFLYRGNTEAFF. In nucleotides, the CDR3 is TGTGCCAGCAGCGGGTTTTTGTACAGGGGAAACACTGAAGCTTTCTTT.

This chain connects TRBV4-2 to TRBJ2-1, with 8 nucleotides matching TRBD1. The V gene's germline CDR1 is LGHNA and CDR2 YNFKEQ. Trimming cost V 1 base and J 8 bases; bases outside gene matches: 10. There are 16 residues in the CDR3. CDR3 coding DNA: TGTGCCAGCAGCCAAGTGGAGACAGGGGTTGGATATGAGCAGTTCTTC. Protein sequence: CASSQVETGVGYEQFF.

Concerning this clonotype itself: This may come from a read error, since a much larger clone is one base off. The V and J genes are TRBV20-1 and TRBJ2-5; TRBD2 matches 10 bases. The CDR3 runs 13 residues. The germline CDR1 and CDR2 sequences are DFQATT and SNEGSKA (reference sequence). Here the CDR3 reads CSARVVAGGDQHF. For the CDR3, the DNA is TGCAGTGCTAGAGTAGTAGCGGGAGGAGACCAGCACTTC.

The rearrangement joins TRBV7-2 to TRBJ2-7; the D gene is possibly TRBD1 (5 bases). V was shortened by 2 bases and J by 5 bases, with 10 bases between the two germline ends. The CDR3 is 13 residues long. CDR1 SGHTA and CDR2 FQGNSA come from the germline V gene. The CDR3 bases are TGTGCCAGCAGCTTATACAGGTGGAACGAGCAGTACTTC. The encoded protein is CASSLYRWNEQYF.

This clonotype came up many times. The chain joins TRBV19 to TRBJ2-7, with D unclear. Trimming took off 3 bases at V and 4 bases at J, with 7 bases between the two ends. This CDR3 spans 12 amino acids. Germline V gene sequence: CDR1 LNHDA, CDR2 SQIVND (reference sequence). The chain's CDR3 is CASSIPGYEQYF. The CDR3 DNA reads as TGTGCCAGTAGTATCCCTGGTTACGAGCAGTACTTC.

The chain links TRBV13 to TRBJ2-2; no reliable D call. The germline V gene encodes CDR1 PRHDT and CDR2 FYEKMQ (reference sequence). With 3 bases removed from V and 0 bases from J, the gap between germline ends came to 11 bases. This CDR3 contains 16 residues. CDR3 region: CASSFSLFANTGELFF. The CDR3 region has the DNA TGTGCCAGCAGCTTTTCCTTGTTCGCGAACACCGGGGAGCTGTTTTTT.

This clonotype came up many times. This chain connects TRBV2 to TRBJ2-2, with D possibly matching TRBD1 (5 bases). Germline CDR1 is SNHLY and CDR2 is FYNNEI. This CDR3 has 14 amino acids. With 6 bases removed from V and 4 bases from J, the gap between germline ends came to 12 bases. This chain's CDR3 is CASSRERTTGELFF. Here the CDR3 DNA reads TGTGCCAGCAGCAGGGAAAGAACCACCGGGGAGCTGTTTTTT.

As to this clonotype: It may be a read error: a sequence one base away is much more abundant. The chain has TRBV20-1 and TRBJ2-5; D not resolved. Germline CDR1 is DFQATT and CDR2 is SNEGSKA (reference sequence). V gave up 3 bases and J gave up 2 bases, with 4 bases separating them. The CDR3 length is 11 residues. The CDR3 spells CSASQQETQYF. The CDR3, as DNA: TGCAGTGCTAGCCAGCAAGAGACCCAGTACTTC.

The V call is TRBV13, the J call TRBJ2-7; D gene ambiguous. V lost 4 bases to trimming and J lost 5 bases, with 12 bases between them. Germline V lookup: CDR1 PRHDT, CDR2 FYEKMQ (reference sequence). CDR3 size: 13 residues. This CDR3 reads CASSSRLNDEQYF. The CDR3 DNA follows: TGTGCCAGCAGCTCCCGGTTGAACGACGAGCAGTACTTC.

This clonotype turned up a few times. CDR3 amino acids: CASSNRGPPFYEQYF. In DNA, the CDR3 is TGTGCCAGCAGCAACCGAGGACCACCTTTTTACGAGCAGTACTTC. The V gene is TRBV7-8, the J gene TRBJ2-7; D call uncertain. The CDR3 has 15 amino acids. V dropped 5 bases and J dropped 4 bases, with 18 bases sitting between them. CDR1 and CDR2 (germline): SGHVS, FQNEAQ.

Ten or more counts support this clonotype. V usage is TRBV25-1 and J usage is TRBJ2-5, with D possibly being TRBD2 (5 bases). Trimming took off 7 bases at V and 5 bases at J, with 14 bases between the two ends. Per the germline V gene, CDR1 is MGHDK and CDR2 is SYGVNS. The CDR3 spans 13 residues. DNA of the CDR3: TGTGCCAGCACCCCCTCGGGGTGGGAGACCCAGTACTTC. Translated: CASTPSGWETQYF.

The chain recombines TRBV19 with TRBJ1-1, with TRBD1 as a possible D gene (5 bases). The CDR3 length is 12 residues. Germline V gene data show CDR1 as LNHDA and CDR2 as SQIVND (reference sequence). V was shortened by 7 bases and J by 4 bases, with 10 bases between the two germline ends. The CDR3 nucleotides are TGTGCCAGTAAAATAGGGGCCACTGAAGCTTTCTTT. Its protein product is CASKIGATEAFF. The variable domain in full, with the rest retrieved from reference TRBV19 and TRBJ1-1, is DGGITQSPKYLFRKEGQNVTLSCEQNLNHDAMYWYRQDPGQGLRLIYYSQIVNDFQKGDIAEGYSVSREKKESFPLTVTSAQKNPTAFYLCASKIGATEAFFGQGTRLTVV.

The chain has TRBV25-1 and TRBJ1-2, with D perhaps TRBD1 (5 bases). Trimming shortened V by 3 bases and J by 7 bases, and 15 bases separated the two germline ends. The CDR3 consists of 14 residues. The germline CDR1 and CDR2 sequences are MGHDK and SYGVNS. CDR3 region: CASSEEQAPGGYTF. CDR3 nucleotide sequence: TGTGCCAGCAGTGAGGAACAGGCTCCTGGTGGCTACACCTTC.

With respect to this clonotype: This may stem from a read error, because a much larger clone lies one nucleotide away. This chain links TRBV12-3 or TRBV12-4 with TRBJ2-7; weak D call: TRBD2 (5 bases). This CDR3 contains 11 residues. V lost 10 bases and J lost 6, with 13 bases in between. CDR3 DNA: TGTGCCAACACCGCCGGACTCGAGCAGTACTTC. Translating gives CANTAGLEQYF.

The V call is TRBV6-1, the J call TRBJ2-2; 10 nucleotides agree with TRBD2. The CDR3 is 19 amino acids. Germline V lookup: CDR1 MNHNS, CDR2 SASEGT. The J segment lost 1 base and the V segment lost 4 bases, leaving 12 bases of the junction unmatched. CDR3 protein: CASSVAALGLAENTGELFF. In nucleotides, the CDR3 is TGTGCCAGCAGTGTCGCGGCCCTAGGACTAGCGGAGAACACCGGGGAGCTGTTTTTT.

This clonotype was counted ten times or more. The chain has TRBV3-1 and TRBJ2-5; TRBD1 agrees at 8 bases. This CDR3 comprises 16 residues. J lost 13 bases, V lost 4 bases, and 20 bases had no gene match. Germline-derived CDR1 and CDR2 are LGHDT and YNNKEL (reference sequence). The CDR3 sequence is CASSPHDPTRDRSPYF. The CDR3, as DNA: TGTGCCAGCAGCCCTCACGACCCTACGCGGGACAGGAGTCCGTACTTC.

This clonotype was found a few times. Since a much larger clone is just one base distant, this may be a read error. The chain carries TRBV30 and TRBJ2-1, with 8 bases matching TRBD1. This CDR3 region has 16 residues. Germline V CDR1 and CDR2: GTSNPN, SVGIG (reference sequence). CDR3 in DNA: TGTGCCCGGAGTGACCCCCGGGACAGGCGTGACAATGAGCAGTTCTTC. Protein product: CARSDPRDRRDNEQFF.

Ten or more counts support this clonotype. This chain links TRBV6-1 with TRBJ2-7; perhaps TRBD2 as D (6 bases). The CDR3 sequence is 15 residues long. Trimming took 0 bases from V and 1 from J, leaving 10 bases between them. Per germline, CDR1 MNHNS and CDR2 SASEGT. CDR3 DNA sequence: TGTGCCAGCAGTGAAGCGGACGGAGGGTCCTACGAGCAGTACTTC. It encodes CASSEADGGSYEQYF.